This entry describes one TCR beta chain. Participants came from about two dozen US areas, aged roughly 18 to 89 years. Recovered Cohort 3 donors showed two negative PCRs, clearance, or symptom resolution. The sample belongs to a study of blood T cell repertoires in COVID-19. In the original processing: Using reference gene primer amplification, nucleated cell counts were estimated. TCRdb's copy holds only in-frame clones and misses some; the assay was immunoSEQ multiplex PCR. The V and J calls and clone size were taken over from that table, and D and trimming were inferred from the DNA. The sample holds about 360,000 clones, roughly 86% seen once. From germline, CDR1 is SEHNR and CDR2 FQNEAQ (reference sequence). The CDR3 has 13 residues. Trimming pared 5 bases from V and 8 bases from J, leaving 15 bases between.

The genes are TRBV7-9 and TRBJ1-1; a possible D gene is TRBD1 (6 bases). The TCR sequence derives from a man aged 30-40 years who had recovered from COVID-19. Sample: PBMCs or T cells enriched from blood (not recorded which). Here the CDR3 reads CASSPTTQGEAFF. CDR3 sequence (DNA): TGTGCCAGCAGCCCGACTACACAGGGAGAAGCTTTCTTT. Filled out from reference TRBV7-9 and TRBJ1-1, the complete variable domain reads DTGVSQNPRHKITKRGQNVTFRCDPISEHNRLYWYRQTLGQGPEFLTYFQNEAQLEKSRLLSDRFSAERPKGSFSTLEIQRTEQGDSAMYLCASSPTTQGEAFFGQGTRLTVV.